This T cell receptor beta chain was sequenced in a study of T cells after yellow fever vaccination. In the study overall: SMART-Seq v4 Ultra Low Input prepared the low-cell-number fractions. Study-level points and caveats: Overlap between CD4 and CD8 compartments was detected for a small share of clonotypes.

This clonotype appeared many times. As yet, its antigen is unknown. 5'RACE template switching generated TCR cDNA, adding a universal primer site and UMIs. MiXCR, applied by TCRdb to the 5' RACE reads, yields one record per CDR3 protein. Found here are about 240,000 distinct CDR3 sequences, about 7% of them singletons; the top ten hold approximately 0.85%. V trimming: 2 bases; J trimming: 5 bases; junction bases outside the gene matches: 2. There are 15 residues in the CDR3. Germline V gene sequence: CDR1 MDHEN, CDR2 SYDVKM. The receptor's source is a man aged 25-45 years who received the YFV17D yellow fever vaccine. Sequencing used CD4+ T cells sorted from PBMCs, obtained 15 days after the yellow fever booster vaccination. This chain joins TRBV28 and TRBJ2-4; TRBD1 agrees at 11 bases. This chain's CDR3 is CASSLMGQGENIQYF. CDR3 DNA sequence: TGTGCCAGCAGTTTAATGGGACAGGGGGAAAACATTCAGTACTTC.